One TCR beta chain is described in this entry. Its antigen remains unidentified. The method was immunoSEQ multiplex PCR; TCRdb's version includes in-frame clones alone and lacks a portion of them. Of about 11,000 clones in the sample, over 55% were seen once. This sample was taken from a study of T cell repertoires in ileal Crohn's disease. Regarding the study as a whole: Within the first postoperative year, endoscopy came at median roughly seven months. Endoscopic recurrence occurred in every patient whose clonality exceeded 26.8%.

As to time point: neoterminal ileum biopsy at postoperative endoscopy, about 6 months after surgery. Losses at the gene ends were 6 bases for V and 1 base for J; bases not matched to a gene: 11. The germline V gene encodes CDR1 KGHSH and CDR2 LQKENI. There are 17 residues in the CDR3. Specimen: ileal tissue. The sequence was collected from an adult with Crohn's disease. The chain recombines TRBV18 with TRBJ2-5, with 10 positions matching TRBD2. CDR3 DNA sequence: TGTGCCAGCTCCAAGACTTTGACTAGCGGGCTCCAAGAGACCCAGTACTTC. Protein sequence: CASSKTLTSGLQETQYF.